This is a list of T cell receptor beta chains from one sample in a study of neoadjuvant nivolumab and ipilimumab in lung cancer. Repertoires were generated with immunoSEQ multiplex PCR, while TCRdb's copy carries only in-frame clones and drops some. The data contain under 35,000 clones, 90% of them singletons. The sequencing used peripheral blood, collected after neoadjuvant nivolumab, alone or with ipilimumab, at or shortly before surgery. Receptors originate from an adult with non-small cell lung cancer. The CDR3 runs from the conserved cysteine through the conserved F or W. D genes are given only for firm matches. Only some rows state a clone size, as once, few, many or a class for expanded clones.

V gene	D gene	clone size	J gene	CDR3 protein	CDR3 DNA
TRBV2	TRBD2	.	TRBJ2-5	CASSGQTSEAETQYF	TGTGCCAGCAGTGGACAGACTAGCGAGGCGGAGACCCAGTACTTC
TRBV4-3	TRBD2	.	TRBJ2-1	CASSQLAGGKNEQFF	TGCGCCAGCAGCCAACTAGCGGGGGGGAAGAATGAGCAGTTCTTC
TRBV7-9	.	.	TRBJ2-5	CASSLLGELQETQYF	TGTGCCAGCAGCTTGCTAGGGGAACTACAAGAGACCCAGTACTTC
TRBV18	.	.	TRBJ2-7	CASSEQSSYEQYF	TGTGCCAGCTCAGAACAGAGCTCCTACGAGCAGTACTTC
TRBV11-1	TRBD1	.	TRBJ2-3	CASSRDSYTDTQYF	TGTGCCAGCAGTCGGGACAGTTATACAGATACGCAGTATTTT
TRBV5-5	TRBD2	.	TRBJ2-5	CASSLLAGVQETQYF	TGTGCCAGCAGCTTACTAGCGGGGGTCCAAGAGACCCAGTACTTC
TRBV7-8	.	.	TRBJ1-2	CASSFSQEGSGYTF	TGTGCCAGCAGCTTTTCCCAAGAGGGGTCTGGCTACACCTTC
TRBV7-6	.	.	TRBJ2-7	CASSLGPSYEQYF	TGTGCCAGCAGCTTGGGACCATCCTACGAGCAGTACTTC
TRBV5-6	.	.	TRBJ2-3	CASSFWAEPDTQYF	TGTGCCAGCAGCTTTTGGGCGGAACCAGATACGCAGTATTTT
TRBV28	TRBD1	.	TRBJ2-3	CASSTGTGLDTQYF	TGTGCCAGCAGTACGGGGACAGGGTTAGATACGCAGTATTTT
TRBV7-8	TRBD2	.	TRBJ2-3	CASNDPGLDFADTQYF	TGTGCCAGCAATGATCCGGGACTAGATTTTGCAGATACGCAGTATTTT
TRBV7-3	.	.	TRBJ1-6	CASSLTGVNSPLHF	TGTGCCAGCAGCTTAACAGGGGTTAATTCACCCCTCCACTTT
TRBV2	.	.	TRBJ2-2	CASQTYENTGELFF	TGTGCCAGCCAGACGTACGAAAACACCGGGGAGCTGTTTTTT
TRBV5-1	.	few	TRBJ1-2	CASSLAPTGGDNYGYTF	TGCGCCAGCAGCTTGGCCCCGACAGGTGGTGATAACTATGGCTACACCTTC
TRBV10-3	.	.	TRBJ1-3	CAISGRGDGNTIYF	TGTGCCATCAGTGGCCGCGGGGATGGAAACACCATATATTTT
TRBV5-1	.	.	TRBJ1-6	CASSSLDNYNSPLHF	TGCGCCAGCAGCTCGTTGGACAATTATAATTCACCCCTCCACTTT
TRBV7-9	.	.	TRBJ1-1	CASSLAGLGTDTEAFF	TGTGCCAGCAGCTTAGCGGGGCTCGGAACCGACACTGAAGCTTTCTTT
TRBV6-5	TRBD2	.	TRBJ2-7	CASSLSGGRYEQYF	TGTGCCAGCTCCCTCTCGGGGGGGCGTTACGAGCAGTACTTC
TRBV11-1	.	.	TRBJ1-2	CASSLVGRYGYTF	TGTGCCAGCAGCTTAGTGGGCCGCTATGGCTACACCTTC
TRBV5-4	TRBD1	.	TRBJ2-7	CASSFRDRGNEQYF	TGTGCCAGCAGCTTCCGGGACAGGGGTAACGAGCAGTACTTC
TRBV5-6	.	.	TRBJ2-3	CASSLGGEGTDTQYF	TGTGCCAGCAGCTTGGGAGGGGAGGGCACAGATACGCAGTATTTT
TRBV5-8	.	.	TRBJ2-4	CASRVEGEF	TGTGCCAGCAGGGTCGAGGGGGAATTT
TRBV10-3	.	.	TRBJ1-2	CAISEDRNYGYTF	TGTGCCATCAGTGAAGACAGGAACTATGGCTACACCTTC
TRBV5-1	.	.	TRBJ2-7	CASSLGYGGSSYEQYF	TGCGCCAGCAGCTTGGGGTACGGGGGTTCCTCCTACGAGCAGTACTTC
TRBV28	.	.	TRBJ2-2	CASTTVGGGELFF	TGTGCCAGCACCACCGTGGGGGGCGGGGAGCTGTTTTTT
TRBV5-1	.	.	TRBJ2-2	CASSLRSPNTGELFF	TGCGCCAGCAGTCTCAGGAGTCCTAACACCGGGGAGCTGTTTTTT
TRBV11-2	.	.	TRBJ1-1	CASSLAGTNTEAFF	TGTGCCAGCAGCTTAGCCGGAACGAACACTGAAGCTTTCTTT